This entry lists 22 T cell receptor beta chains sequenced from one sample in a study of blood T cells in healthy people across ages. Next came a second PCR, run for about 7 to 12 cycles, which used a sample-barcoded 5' primer along with a J-beta primer mix. From the 5' RACE reads, TCRdb called clonotypes with MiXCR, one entry per CDR3 protein. The table lists fewer than 650,000 distinct CDR3 sequences, about 28% of them singletons. Another study also made use of these data, one on T cells of mothers and their children.

The sequencing sample was made of blood. The receptors originated from a boy aged 2 to 10 in good health.

V is TRBV2 and J is TRBJ2-7, with D unclear. The V gene's germline CDR1 is SNHLY and CDR2 FYNNEI. The CDR3 has 12 residues. V shed 1 base and J shed 3 bases, with 4 bases lying between them. The DNA for the CDR3 is TGTGCCAGCAGTGAAGTGCACTACGAGCAGTACTTC. This encodes CASSEVHYEQYF.

There are a few counts of this clonotype. J is TRBJ2-1 and V is TRBV4-1; D gene ambiguous. The DNA end favors TRBJ2-5, so the J call may be wrong. The CDR3 is 14 amino acids. Germline V gene sequence: CDR1 MGHRA, CDR2 YSYEKL. The CDR3 reads CASSRIDPSETQYF. In DNA, the CDR3 is TGCGCCAGCAGCCGCATAGATCCGTCGGAGACCCAGTACTTC.

In its sample, this clonotype was seen a few times. This sequence joins TRBV20-1 and TRBJ1-2; D is perhaps TRBD1 (6 bases). CDR3 length: 15 residues. Germline V gives CDR1 DFQATT, CDR2 SNEGSKA (reference sequence). V lost 7 bases and J 6 bases, leaving 24 bases between the germline ends. The CDR3 region has the DNA TGCAGTGGGGGTCCCGGCCCGGGAGGGACACATGGCTACACCTTC. This sequence encodes CSGGPGPGGTHGYTF.

This chain joins TRBV29-1 and TRBJ2-7; D unresolved. This CDR3 comprises 13 residues. CDR1 SQVTM and CDR2 ANQGSEA come from the germline V gene. The V end lost 4 bases, the J end lost 0 bases, and 10 bases lay between the germline ends. CDR3 region: CSVVGPNSYEQYF. The CDR3 DNA reads TGCAGCGTTGTAGGTCCCAACTCCTACGAGCAGTACTTC.

This clonotype was seen only a few times. This chain connects TRBV7-2 to TRBJ1-2; 7 nucleotides agree with TRBD1. V lost 1 base and J lost 4; bases outside the gene matches: 6. The CDR3 loop spans 15 amino acids. Germline values: CDR1 SGHTA, CDR2 FQGNSA. As DNA, the CDR3 is TGTGCCAGCAGCTTAGAGACAGGGTGGGGCTATGGCTACACCTTC. Protein product: CASSLETGWGYGYTF.

This clonotype turned up a few times. J is TRBJ2-1 and V is TRBV4-2, with TRBD2 identical over 10 bases. This CDR3 spans 16 amino acids. V shed 3 bases, J shed 7 bases, and the junction held 9 bases outside the gene matches. In germline, CDR1 is LGHNA, CDR2 YNFKEQ. The CDR3 DNA sequence: TGTGCCAGCAGCCAGGGCGCAGGACTAGCGGCTAATGAGCAGTTCTTC. Its translation: CASSQGAGLAANEQFF.

The chain employs TRBV6-2 or TRBV6-3 and TRBJ1-1; D gene ambiguous. Germline CDR1 and CDR2: MNHEY and SVGEGT. The CDR3 has 14 amino acids. Trimming shortened V by 2 bases and J by 0 bases, and 7 bases separated the two germline ends. The chain's CDR3 is CASSYGLVNTEAFF. CDR3 nucleotide sequence: TGTGCCAGCAGTTACGGTTTGGTGAACACTGAAGCTTTCTTT.

The rearrangement uses TRBV6-5 and TRBJ2-1; 9 bases fit TRBD1. The J call may be in error: the DNA end matches TRBJ2-7 better. The length of the CDR3 is 14 residues. From germline, CDR1 is MNHEY and CDR2 SVGAGI. CDR3 nucleotide sequence: TGTGCCAGCAGTTTACAAGCGGGACAGGGAAAGCAGTACTTC. Its protein product is CASSLQAGQGKQYF.

This clonotype has more than one count but fewer than ten. V usage is TRBV7-6 and J usage is TRBJ2-5, with 13 bases that match TRBD2. The CDR3 is 16 residues long. With V trimmed by 4 bases and J by 7 bases, 9 bases remained unmatched. Germline-derived CDR1 and CDR2 are SGHVS and FNYEAQ. CDR3 sequence reads: CASSSQTSGRWATQYF. The DNA of the CDR3 is TGTGCCAGCAGCTCACAGACTAGCGGGAGGTGGGCGACCCAGTACTTC. Full variable domain (missing parts from reference TRBV7-6 and TRBJ2-5): GAGVSQSPRYKVTKRGQDVALRCDPISGHVSLYWYRQALGQGPEFLTYFNYEAQQDKSGLPNDRFSAERPEGSISTLTIQRTEQRDSAMYRCASSSQTSGRWATQYFGPGTRLLVL.

This clonotype is a singleton in its sample. The chain employs TRBV2 and TRBJ2-3; D perhaps matches TRBD2 (6 bases). Germline CDR1 SNHLY, CDR2 FYNNEI. Deletions cut 10 bases from V and 3 bases from J, with 11 bases between. This CDR3 spans 12 amino acids. For the CDR3, the DNA is TGTGCCACAGGACTACTTACAGATACGCAGTATTTT. Amino acid sequence: CATGLLTDTQYF.

The chain couples TRBV6-5 to TRBJ2-1; 7 nucleotides line up with TRBD1. Per the germline V gene, CDR1 is MNHEY and CDR2 is SVGAGI. The V segment lost 4 bases and the J segment 0 bases; nucleotides outside the gene matches: 6. CDR3 length: 16 residues. CDR3 region: CASSFGTASSYNEQFF. The DNA for the CDR3 is TGTGCCAGCAGTTTTGGGACAGCAAGCTCCTACAATGAGCAGTTCTTC.

The V and J genes are TRBV12-3 or TRBV12-4 and TRBJ2-1; D uncertain. Between the trimmed V and J ends, which lost 2 bases and 8 bases, there was a span of 4 bases. This CDR3 region has 11 residues. The CDR3 is CASSLSYEQFF. DNA of the CDR3: TGTGCCAGCAGTTTAAGTTATGAGCAGTTCTTC.

The sample holds many counts of this clonotype. V gene TRBV10-3 combines with J gene TRBJ2-7; 9 bases are a match to TRBD2. The CDR3 length is 14 residues. With V trimmed by 5 bases and J by 2 bases, 4 bases remained unmatched. CDR1 is ENHRY and CDR2 is SYGVKD in the germline V gene. CDR3 protein: CAISPGTSTYEQYF. The CDR3 nucleotides read TGTGCCATCAGTCCCGGGACTAGCACCTACGAGCAGTACTTC.

The chain uses TRBV12-3 or TRBV12-4 and TRBJ1-4, with D possibly being TRBD1 (5 bases). Trimming took off 5 bases at V and 6 bases at J, with 16 bases between the two ends. The CDR3 has 15 residues. CDR3 loop: CASSPTGLGDEKLFF. CDR3 bases: TGTGCCAGCAGTCCAACAGGCCTGGGTGATGAAAAACTGTTTTTT.

This chain joins TRBV7-2 and TRBJ2-5; perhaps D is TRBD1 or TRBD2 (5 bases each). The end of the DNA fits TRBJ2-1 better, so the J call may be wrong. CDR1 and CDR2 from the germline V gene are SGHTA and FQGNSA. The length of the CDR3 is 16 residues. The CDR3 region is CASSLASWGIRNEQFF. CDR3 DNA: TGTGCCAGCAGCTTAGCTTCCTGGGGGATAAGGAATGAGCAGTTCTTC.

The rearrangement joins TRBV28 to TRBJ2-1, with 12 positions matching TRBD2. This CDR3 spans 17 amino acids. Germline V gene lookup returns CDR1 MDHEN and CDR2 SYDVKM. Losses at the gene ends were 3 bases for V and 8 bases for J; bases not matched to a gene: 11. The CDR3 loop is CASSFLLAGGAGHEQFF. CDR3 bases: TGTGCCAGCAGTTTCCTACTAGCGGGGGGTGCGGGGCATGAGCAGTTCTTC. Variable domain in full (rest from reference TRBV28 and TRBJ2-1): DVKVTQSSRYLVKRTGEKVFLECVQDMDHENMFWYRQDPGLGLRLIYFSYDVKMKEKGDIPEGYSVSREKKERFSLILESASTNQTSMYLCASSFLLAGGAGHEQFFGPGTRLTVL.

This clonotype was detected only a few times. The V and J genes are TRBV7-9 and TRBJ2-4, with 8 bases aligning to TRBD1. Germline lookup yields CDR1 SEHNR and CDR2 FQNEAQ (reference sequence). Germline trimming cut 4 bases from V and 16 bases from J; bases unmatched to any gene: 21. The CDR3 totals 16 residues. CDR3 in amino acids: CASSSRAGNRGTLVYF. The CDR3, as DNA: TGTGCCAGCAGCTCAAGGGCGGGAAACAGGGGGACGCTGGTTTACTTC.

The V gene is TRBV6-1, the J gene TRBJ2-1, with 13 bases that match TRBD2. CDR1 is MNHNS, CDR2 SASEGT, per germline. The CDR3 extends over 15 amino acids. J lost 8 bases, V lost 4 bases, and 5 bases had no gene match. The CDR3 spells CASSGTSGSWDEQFF. In DNA form, the CDR3 reads TGTGCCAGCAGTGGGACTAGCGGGAGTTGGGATGAGCAGTTCTTC.

This clonotype appeared a few times. The chain couples TRBV5-6 to TRBJ2-7; unclear D gene. The CDR3 totals 15 residues. V was shortened by 0 bases and J by 2 bases, with 12 bases between the two germline ends. CDR1 is SGHDT and CDR2 is YYEEEE in the germline V gene. The chain's CDR3 is CASSLGVQYPYEQYF. CDR3 DNA: TGTGCCAGCAGCTTGGGGGTGCAATACCCCTACGAGCAGTACTTC.

This chain uses TRBV20-1 with TRBJ1-1; maybe TRBD1 (5 bases). V was cut by 6 bases and J by 3 bases, with 17 bases left in between. CDR1 DFQATT and CDR2 SNEGSKA come from the germline V gene (reference sequence). This CDR3 has 14 residues. This CDR3 is CSAETDGTDTEAFF. CDR3 coding DNA: TGCAGTGCCGAGACGGACGGGACTGACACTGAAGCTTTCTTT.

The chain couples TRBV28 to TRBJ1-2, with 8 bases identical to TRBD1. Germline CDR1 MDHEN, CDR2 SYDVKM. Trimming at V came to 5 bases and at J to 4 bases, leaving 9 bases not matched to a gene. The CDR3 is 15 residues long. The CDR3 is CASSTPSTGAYGYTF. CDR3 DNA: TGTGCCAGCAGTACGCCCTCGACAGGGGCCTATGGCTACACCTTC.

In nucleotides, the CDR3 is TGTGCCAGCAGCCCACCGAGGGGCCCCGAGGGAGAGCAGTACTTC. Translating it yields CASSPPRGPEGEQYF. The chain links TRBV12-3 or TRBV12-4 to TRBJ2-7, with D tentatively TRBD1 or TRBD2 (5 bases each). Trimming stripped 6 bases from V and 7 bases from J, with 22 bases between. This CDR3 spans 15 amino acids.